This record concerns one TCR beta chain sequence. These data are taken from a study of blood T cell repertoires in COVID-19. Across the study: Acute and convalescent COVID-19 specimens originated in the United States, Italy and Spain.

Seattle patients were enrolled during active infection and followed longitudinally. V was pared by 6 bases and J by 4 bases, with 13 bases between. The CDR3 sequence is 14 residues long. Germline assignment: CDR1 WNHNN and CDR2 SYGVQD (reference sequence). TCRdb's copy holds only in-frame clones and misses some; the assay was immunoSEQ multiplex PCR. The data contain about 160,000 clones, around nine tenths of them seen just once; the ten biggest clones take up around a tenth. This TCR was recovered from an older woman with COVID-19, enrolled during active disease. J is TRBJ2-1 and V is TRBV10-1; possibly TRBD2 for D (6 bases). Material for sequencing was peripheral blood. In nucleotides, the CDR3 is TGCGCCAGCAGCCCCGGGACTCAATACAATGAGCAGTTCTTC. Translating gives CASSPGTQYNEQFF.